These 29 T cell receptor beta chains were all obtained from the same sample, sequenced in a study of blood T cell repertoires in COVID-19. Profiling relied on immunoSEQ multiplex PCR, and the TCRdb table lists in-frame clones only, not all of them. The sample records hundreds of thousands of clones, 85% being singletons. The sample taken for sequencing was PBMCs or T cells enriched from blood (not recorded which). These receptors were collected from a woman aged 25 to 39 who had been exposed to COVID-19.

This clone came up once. CDR3 sequence: CASSLAGLGHYEQYF. The CDR3 nucleotides are TGTGCCAGCAGTTTAGCCGGATTGGGACACTACGAGCAGTACTTC. This sequence joins TRBV6-5 and TRBJ2-7, with a weak D call TRBD1 (6 bases). In germline, CDR1 is MNHEY, CDR2 SVGAGI. V shed 4 bases and J shed 3 bases, with 16 bases lying between them. There are 15 residues in the CDR3.

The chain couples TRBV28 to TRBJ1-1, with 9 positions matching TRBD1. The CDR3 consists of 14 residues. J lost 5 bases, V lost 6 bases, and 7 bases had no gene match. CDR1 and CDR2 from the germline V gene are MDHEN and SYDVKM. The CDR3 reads CASRETGGITEAFF. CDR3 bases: TGTGCCAGCAGGGAGACAGGGGGGATAACTGAAGCTTTCTTT.

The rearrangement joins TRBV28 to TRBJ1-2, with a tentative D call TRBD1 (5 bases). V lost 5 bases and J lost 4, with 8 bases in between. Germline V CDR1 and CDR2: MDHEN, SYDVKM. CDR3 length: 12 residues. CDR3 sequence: CASSMDTYGYTF. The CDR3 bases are TGTGCCAGCAGTATGGACACCTATGGCTACACCTTC.

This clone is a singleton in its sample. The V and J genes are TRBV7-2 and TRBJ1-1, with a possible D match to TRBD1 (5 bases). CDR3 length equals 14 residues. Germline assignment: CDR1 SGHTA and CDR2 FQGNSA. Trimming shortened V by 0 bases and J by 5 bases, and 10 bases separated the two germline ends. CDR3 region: CASSLAWGGTEAFF. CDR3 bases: TGTGCCAGCAGCTTAGCCTGGGGGGGAACTGAAGCTTTCTTT.

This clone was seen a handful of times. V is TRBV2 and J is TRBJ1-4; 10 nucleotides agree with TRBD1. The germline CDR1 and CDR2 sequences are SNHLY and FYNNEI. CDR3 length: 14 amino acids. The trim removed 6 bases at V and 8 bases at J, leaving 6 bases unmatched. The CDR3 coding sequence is TGTGCCAGCAGAGCGAGGGACAGGGGAGAAAAACTGTTTTTT. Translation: CASRARDRGEKLFF.

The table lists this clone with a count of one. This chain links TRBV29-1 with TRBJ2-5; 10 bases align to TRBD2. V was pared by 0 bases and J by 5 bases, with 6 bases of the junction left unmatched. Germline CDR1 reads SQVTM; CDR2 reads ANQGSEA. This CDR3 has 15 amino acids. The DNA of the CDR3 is TGCAGCGTTGAAGAAATAGCGGGAGGCCGGGAGACCCAGTACTTC. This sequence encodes CSVEEIAGGRETQYF.

CDR3 in DNA: TGTGCCAGCAGAGATGAAGGGGGAACTGCCGAAATTAACTATGGCTACACCTTC. Amino acids: CASRDEGGTAEINYGYTF. The chain combines TRBV28 with TRBJ1-2; perhaps TRBD1 as D (6 bases). V lost 6 bases and J lost 1, with 24 bases in between. CDR3 size: 18 residues. The V gene's germline CDR1 is MDHEN and CDR2 SYDVKM.

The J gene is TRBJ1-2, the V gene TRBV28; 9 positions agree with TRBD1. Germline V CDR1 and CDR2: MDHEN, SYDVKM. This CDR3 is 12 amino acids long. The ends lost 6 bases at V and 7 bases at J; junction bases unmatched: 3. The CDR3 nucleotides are TGTGCCAGCAGCGGACAGGGGCGTGGCTACACCTTC. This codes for CASSGQGRGYTF.

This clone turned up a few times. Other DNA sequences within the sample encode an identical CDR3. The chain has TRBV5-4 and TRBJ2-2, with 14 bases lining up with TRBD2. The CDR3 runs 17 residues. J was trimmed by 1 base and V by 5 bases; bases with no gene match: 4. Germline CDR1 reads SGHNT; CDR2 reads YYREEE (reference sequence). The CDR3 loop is CASRPGLAGGNTGELFF. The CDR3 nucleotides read TGTGCCAGCAGACCAGGACTAGCGGGGGGGAACACCGGGGAGCTGTTTTTT.

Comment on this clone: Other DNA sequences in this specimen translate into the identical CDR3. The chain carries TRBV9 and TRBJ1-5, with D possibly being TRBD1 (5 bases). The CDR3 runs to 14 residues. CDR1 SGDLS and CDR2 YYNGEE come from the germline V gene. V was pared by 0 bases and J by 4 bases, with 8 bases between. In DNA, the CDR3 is TGTGCCAGCAGCGTAGCTGGGGGGAATCAGCCCCAGCATTTT. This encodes CASSVAGGNQPQHF.

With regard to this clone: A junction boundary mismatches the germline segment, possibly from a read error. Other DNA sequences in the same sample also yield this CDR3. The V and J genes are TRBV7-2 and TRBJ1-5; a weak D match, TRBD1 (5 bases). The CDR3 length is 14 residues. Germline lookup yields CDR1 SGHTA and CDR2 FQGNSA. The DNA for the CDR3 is TGTGCCAGTAGCTTAGATCGGGGGAATCAGCCCCAGCATTTT. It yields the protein CASSLDRGNQPQHF.

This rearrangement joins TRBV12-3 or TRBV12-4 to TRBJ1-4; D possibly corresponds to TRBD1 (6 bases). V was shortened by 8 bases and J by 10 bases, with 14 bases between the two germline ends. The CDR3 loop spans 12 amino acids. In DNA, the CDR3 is TGTGCCAGCGATGGAGGACAGTTAAAACTGTTTTTT. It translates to CASDGGQLKLFF.

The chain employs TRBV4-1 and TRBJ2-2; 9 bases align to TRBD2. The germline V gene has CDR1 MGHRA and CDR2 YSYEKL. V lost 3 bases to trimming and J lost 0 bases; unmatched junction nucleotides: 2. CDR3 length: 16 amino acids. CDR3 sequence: CASSHPSGANTGELFF. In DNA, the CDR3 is TGCGCCAGCAGCCACCCTAGCGGGGCGAACACCGGGGAGCTGTTTTTT.

The CDR3 sequence: CASSLVDRRIYGYTF. DNA for the CDR3: TGTGCCAGCAGCTTGGTTGACAGGCGCATCTATGGCTACACCTTC. The chain combines TRBV5-6 with TRBJ1-2, with D tentatively TRBD1 (6 bases). CDR1 is SGHDT and CDR2 is YYEEEE in the germline V gene. This CDR3 has 15 residues. V lost 0 bases and J lost 4, with 13 bases in between.

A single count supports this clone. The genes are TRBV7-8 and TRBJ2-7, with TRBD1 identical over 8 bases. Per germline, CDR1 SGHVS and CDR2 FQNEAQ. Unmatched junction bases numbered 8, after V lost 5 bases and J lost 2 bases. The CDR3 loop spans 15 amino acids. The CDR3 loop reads CASSPQGARPYEQYF. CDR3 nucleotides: TGTGCCAGCAGCCCCCAGGGGGCCCGTCCCTACGAGCAGTACTTC.

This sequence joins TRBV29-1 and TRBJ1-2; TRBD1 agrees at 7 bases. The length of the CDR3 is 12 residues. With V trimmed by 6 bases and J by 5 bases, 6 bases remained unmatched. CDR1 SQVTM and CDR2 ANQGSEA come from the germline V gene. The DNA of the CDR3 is TGCAGCGTGGGGACAGATTATTATGGCTACACCTTC. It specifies CSVGTDYYGYTF.

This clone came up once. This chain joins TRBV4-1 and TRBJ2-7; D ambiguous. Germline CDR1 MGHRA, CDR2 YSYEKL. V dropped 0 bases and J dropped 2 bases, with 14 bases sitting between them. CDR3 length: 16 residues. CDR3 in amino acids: CASSQEALGGTYEQYF. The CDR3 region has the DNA TGCGCCAGCAGCCAAGAGGCTTTAGGCGGTACCTACGAGCAGTACTTC.

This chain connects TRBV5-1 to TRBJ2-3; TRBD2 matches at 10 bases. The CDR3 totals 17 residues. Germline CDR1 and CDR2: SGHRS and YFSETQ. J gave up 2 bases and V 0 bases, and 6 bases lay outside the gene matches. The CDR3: CASSLEPSGGVTDTQYF. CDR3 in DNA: TGCGCCAGCAGCTTGGAGCCTAGCGGGGGTGTCACAGATACGCAGTATTTT.

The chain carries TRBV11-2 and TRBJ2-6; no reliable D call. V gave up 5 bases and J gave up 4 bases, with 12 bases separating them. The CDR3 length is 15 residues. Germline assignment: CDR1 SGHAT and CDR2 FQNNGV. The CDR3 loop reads CASSPTAAGANVLTF. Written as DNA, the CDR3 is TGTGCCAGCAGCCCAACGGCGGCAGGGGCCAACGTCCTGACTTTC.

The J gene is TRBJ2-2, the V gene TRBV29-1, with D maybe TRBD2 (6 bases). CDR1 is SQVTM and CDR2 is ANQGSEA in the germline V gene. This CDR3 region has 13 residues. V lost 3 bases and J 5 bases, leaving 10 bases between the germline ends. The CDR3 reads CSVDLARTGELFF. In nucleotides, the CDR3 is TGCAGCGTTGATCTAGCGAGGACCGGGGAGCTGTTTTTT.

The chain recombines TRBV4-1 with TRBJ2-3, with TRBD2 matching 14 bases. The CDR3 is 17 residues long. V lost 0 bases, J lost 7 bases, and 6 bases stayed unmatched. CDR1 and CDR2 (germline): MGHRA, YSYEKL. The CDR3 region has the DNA TGCGCCAGCAGCCAAGAACGACTAGCGGGGGGGGTAAATACGCAGTATTTT. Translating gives CASSQERLAGGVNTQYF.

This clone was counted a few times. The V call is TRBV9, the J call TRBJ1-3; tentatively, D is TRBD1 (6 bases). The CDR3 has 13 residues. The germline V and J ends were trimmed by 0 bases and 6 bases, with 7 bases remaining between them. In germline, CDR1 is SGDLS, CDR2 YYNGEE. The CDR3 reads CASSVDRENTIYF. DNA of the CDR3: TGTGCCAGCAGCGTAGACAGGGAAAACACCATATATTTT. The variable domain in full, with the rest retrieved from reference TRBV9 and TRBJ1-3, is DSGVTQTPKHLITATGQRVTLRCSPRSGDLSVYWYQQSLDQGLQFLIQYYNGEERAKGNILERFSAQQFPDLHSELNLSSLELGDSALYFCASSVDRENTIYFGEGSWLTVV.

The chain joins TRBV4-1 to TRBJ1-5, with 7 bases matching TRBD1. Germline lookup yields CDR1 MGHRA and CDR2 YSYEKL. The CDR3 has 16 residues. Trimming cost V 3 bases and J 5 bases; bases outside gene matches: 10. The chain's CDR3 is CASSHGRGQRHQPQHF. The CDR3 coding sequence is TGCGCCAGCAGCCATGGTAGGGGACAGCGTCATCAGCCCCAGCATTTT.

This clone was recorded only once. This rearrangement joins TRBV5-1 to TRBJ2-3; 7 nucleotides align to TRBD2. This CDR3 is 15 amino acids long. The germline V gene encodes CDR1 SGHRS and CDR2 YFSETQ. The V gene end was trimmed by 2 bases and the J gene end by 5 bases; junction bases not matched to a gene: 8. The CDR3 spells CASSLETGGLDTQYF. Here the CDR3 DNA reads TGCGCCAGCAGCTTAGAGACGGGGGGTTTAGATACGCAGTATTTT.

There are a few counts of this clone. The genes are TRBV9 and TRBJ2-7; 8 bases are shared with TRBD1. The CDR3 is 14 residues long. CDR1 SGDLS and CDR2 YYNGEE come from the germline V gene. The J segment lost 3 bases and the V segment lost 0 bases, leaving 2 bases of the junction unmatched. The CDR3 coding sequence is TGTGCCAGCAGCGTAGGGACAGGGCGCTACGAGCAGTACTTC. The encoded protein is CASSVGTGRYEQYF.

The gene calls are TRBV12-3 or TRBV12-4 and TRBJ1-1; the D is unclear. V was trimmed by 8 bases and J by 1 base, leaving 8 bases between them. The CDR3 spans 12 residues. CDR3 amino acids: CASAPKNTEAFF. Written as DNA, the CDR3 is TGTGCCAGCGCTCCTAAGAACACTGAAGCTTTCTTT.

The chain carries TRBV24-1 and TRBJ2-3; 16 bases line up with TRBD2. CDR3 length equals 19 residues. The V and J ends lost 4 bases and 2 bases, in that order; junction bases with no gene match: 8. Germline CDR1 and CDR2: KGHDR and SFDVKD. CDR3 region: CATSELGTSGRAATDTQYF. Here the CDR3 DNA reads TGTGCCACCAGTGAGCTCGGGACTAGCGGGAGGGCCGCCACAGATACGCAGTATTTT.

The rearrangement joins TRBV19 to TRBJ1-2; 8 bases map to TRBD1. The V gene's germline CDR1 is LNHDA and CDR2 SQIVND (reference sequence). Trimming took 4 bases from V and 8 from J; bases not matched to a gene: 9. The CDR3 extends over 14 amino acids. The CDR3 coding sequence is TGTGCCAGTAGTACAGGGGGCACCTCAGAGGGCTACACCTTC. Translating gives CASSTGGTSEGYTF.

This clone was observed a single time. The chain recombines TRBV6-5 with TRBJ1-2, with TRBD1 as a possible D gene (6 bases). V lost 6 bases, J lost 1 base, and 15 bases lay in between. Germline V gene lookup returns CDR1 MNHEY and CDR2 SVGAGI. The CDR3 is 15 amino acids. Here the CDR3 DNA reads TGTGCCAGCAGCTCAAATACAGGGATTAACTATGGCTACACCTTC. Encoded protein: CASSSNTGINYGYTF.